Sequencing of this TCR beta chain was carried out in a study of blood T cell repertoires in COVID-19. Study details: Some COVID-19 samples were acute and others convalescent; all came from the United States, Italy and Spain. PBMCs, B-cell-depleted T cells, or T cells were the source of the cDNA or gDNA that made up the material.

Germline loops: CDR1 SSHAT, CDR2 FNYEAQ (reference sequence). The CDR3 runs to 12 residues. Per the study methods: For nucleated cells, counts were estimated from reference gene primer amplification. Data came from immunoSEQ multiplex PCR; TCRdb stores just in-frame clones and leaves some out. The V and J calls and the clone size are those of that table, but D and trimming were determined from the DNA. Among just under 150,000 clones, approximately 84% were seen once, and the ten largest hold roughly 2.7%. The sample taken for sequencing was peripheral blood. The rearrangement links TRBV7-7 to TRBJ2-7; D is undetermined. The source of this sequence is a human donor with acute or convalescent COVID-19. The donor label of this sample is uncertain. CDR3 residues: CASPLVSAEQYV. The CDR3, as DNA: TGTGCTAGCCCTCTAGTGAGTGCGGAGCAGTACGTC.